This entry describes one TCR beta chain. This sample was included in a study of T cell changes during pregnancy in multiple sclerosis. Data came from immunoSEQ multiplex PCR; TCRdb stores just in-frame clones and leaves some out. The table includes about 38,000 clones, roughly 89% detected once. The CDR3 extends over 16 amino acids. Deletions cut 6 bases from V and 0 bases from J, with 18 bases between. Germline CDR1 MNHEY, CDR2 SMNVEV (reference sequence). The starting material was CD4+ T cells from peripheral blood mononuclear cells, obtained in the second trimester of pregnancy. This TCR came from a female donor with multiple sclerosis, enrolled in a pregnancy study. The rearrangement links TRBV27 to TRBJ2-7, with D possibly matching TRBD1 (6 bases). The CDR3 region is CASRTGDGRHSYEQYF. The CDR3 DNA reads TGTGCCAGCAGGACAGGAGATGGACGACACTCCTACGAGCAGTACTTC.